The T cell receptor (beta chain) described here comes from a study of regulatory T cells in long-lasting Graves disease. Study observations and caveats: In persistent patients, shared public clonotypes (approximately 3,000) outnumbered those in new patients (966).

Described time point: newly diagnosed GD, antithyroid drugs for less than 3 months. PBMC RNA served as the TCR library source. Per American Thyroid Association guidelines, Graves' disease was diagnosed. From germline, CDR1 is MNHNS and CDR2 SASEGT. The CDR3 covers 18 residues. V was trimmed by 4 bases and J by 2 bases, leaving 21 bases between them. This clonotype appeared many times. Antigen specificity is unknown. Building of the TCR beta libraries involved iRepertoire HTBI primers and Arm-PCR of CDR3 regions. MiXCR, run by TCRdb on the multiplex PCR reads, gives a single entry per CDR3 protein. The repertoire has 350,000 to 450,000 distinct CDR3 sequences, 10% to 15% of them found once; the top ten carry approximately 20%. The same sample was also studied in work on T cells in Graves' hyperthyroidism and ophthalmopathy. In that study: Stable disease denoted Graves' hyperthyroidism without ophthalmopathy progression within 18 months.

Source: peripheral blood mononuclear cells (PBMCs), taken at new diagnosis, from a patient treated with antithyroid drugs. The chain recombines TRBV6-1 with TRBJ1-5; D possibly corresponds to TRBD1 (5 bases). The sequence was obtained from a woman under 30 with Graves disease. CDR3 coding DNA: TGTGCCAGCAGTGGGGATCCCCTTGGGGCAATTGGCAATCAGCCCCAGCATTTT. This encodes CASSGDPLGAIGNQPQHF.